Sequencing of this T cell receptor beta chain was carried out in a study of blood T cell repertoires in COVID-19. Study as a whole: COVID-19 samples, acute and convalescent, were from the United States, Italy and Spain.

Per the study methods: Nucleated cell counts were estimated from reference gene primer amplification. Clones were read by immunoSEQ multiplex PCR, and TCRdb kept only the in-frame ones, dropping some. From that table come the V and J calls and clone size; the DNA was used to work out D and trimming. Of fewer than 300,000 clones listed, about nine tenths are singletons. The sequence was collected from a woman in her twenties or thirties with COVID-19, enrolled during active disease. Sequencing was performed on peripheral blood.

Written as DNA, the CDR3 is TGTGCCAGCAGTACCTGGGCCAACACTGAAGCTTTCTTT. Amino acid sequence: CASSTWANTEAFF. The chain uses TRBV6-5 and TRBJ1-1; D is undetermined. The V end lost 5 bases, the J end lost 2 bases, and 9 bases lay between the germline ends. CDR3 length: 13 residues. Germline V gene sequence: CDR1 MNHEY, CDR2 SVGAGI.